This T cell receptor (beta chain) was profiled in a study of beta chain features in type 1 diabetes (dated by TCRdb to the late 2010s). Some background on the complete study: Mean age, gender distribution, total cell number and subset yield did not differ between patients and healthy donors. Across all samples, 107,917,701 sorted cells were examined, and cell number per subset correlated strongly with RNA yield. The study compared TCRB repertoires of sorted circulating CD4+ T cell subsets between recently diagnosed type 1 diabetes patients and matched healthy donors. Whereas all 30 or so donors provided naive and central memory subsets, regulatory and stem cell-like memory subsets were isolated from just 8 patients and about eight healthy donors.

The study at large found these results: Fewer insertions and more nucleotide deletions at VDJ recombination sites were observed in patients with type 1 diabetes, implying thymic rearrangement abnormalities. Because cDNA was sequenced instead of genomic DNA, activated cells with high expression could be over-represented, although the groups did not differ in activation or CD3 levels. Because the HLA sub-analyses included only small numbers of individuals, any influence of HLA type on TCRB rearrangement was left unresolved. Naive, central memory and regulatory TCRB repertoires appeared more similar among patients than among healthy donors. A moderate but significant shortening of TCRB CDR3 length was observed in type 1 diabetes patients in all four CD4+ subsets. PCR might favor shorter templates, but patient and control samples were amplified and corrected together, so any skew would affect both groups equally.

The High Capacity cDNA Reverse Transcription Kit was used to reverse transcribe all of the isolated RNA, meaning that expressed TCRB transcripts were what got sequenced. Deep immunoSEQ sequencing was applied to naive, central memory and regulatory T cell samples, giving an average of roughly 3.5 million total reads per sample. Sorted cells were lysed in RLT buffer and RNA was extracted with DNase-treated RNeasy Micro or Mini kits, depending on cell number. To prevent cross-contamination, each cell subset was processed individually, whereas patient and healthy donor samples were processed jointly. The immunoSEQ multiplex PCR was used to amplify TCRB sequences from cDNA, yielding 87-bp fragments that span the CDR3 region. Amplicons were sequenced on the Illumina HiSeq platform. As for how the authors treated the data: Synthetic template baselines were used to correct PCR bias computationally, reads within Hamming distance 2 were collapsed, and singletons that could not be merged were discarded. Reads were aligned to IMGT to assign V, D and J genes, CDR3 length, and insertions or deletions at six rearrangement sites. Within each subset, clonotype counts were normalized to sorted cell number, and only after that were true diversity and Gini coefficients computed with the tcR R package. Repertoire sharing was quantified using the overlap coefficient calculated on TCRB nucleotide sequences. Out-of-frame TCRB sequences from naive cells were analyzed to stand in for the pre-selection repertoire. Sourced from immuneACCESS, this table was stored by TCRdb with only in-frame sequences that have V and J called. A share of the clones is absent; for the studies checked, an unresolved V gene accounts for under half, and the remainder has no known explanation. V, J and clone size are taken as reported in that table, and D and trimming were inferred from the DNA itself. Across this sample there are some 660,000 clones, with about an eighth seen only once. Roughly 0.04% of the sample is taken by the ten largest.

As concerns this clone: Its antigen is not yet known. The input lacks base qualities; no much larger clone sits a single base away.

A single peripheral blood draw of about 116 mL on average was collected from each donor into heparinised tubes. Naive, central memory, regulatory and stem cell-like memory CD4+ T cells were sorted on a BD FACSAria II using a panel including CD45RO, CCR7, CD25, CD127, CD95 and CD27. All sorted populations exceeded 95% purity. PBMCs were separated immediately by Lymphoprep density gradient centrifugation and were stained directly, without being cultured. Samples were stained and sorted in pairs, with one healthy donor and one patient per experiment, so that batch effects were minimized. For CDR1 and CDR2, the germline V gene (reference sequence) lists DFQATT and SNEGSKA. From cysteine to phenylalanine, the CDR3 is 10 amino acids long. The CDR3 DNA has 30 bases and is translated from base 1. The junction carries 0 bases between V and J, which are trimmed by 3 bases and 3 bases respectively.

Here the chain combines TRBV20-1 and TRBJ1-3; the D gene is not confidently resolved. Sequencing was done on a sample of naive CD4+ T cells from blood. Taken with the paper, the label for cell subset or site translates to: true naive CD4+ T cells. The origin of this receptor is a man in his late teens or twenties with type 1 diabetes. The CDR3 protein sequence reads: CSASGNTIYF. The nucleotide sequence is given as TGCAGTGCTAGTGGAAACACCATATATTTT.